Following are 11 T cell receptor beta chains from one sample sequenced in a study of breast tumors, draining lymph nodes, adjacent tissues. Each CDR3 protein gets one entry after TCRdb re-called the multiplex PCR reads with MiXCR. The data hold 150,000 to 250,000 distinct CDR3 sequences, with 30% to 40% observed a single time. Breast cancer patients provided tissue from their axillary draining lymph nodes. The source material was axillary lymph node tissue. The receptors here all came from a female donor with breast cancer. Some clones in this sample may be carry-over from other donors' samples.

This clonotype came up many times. The CDR3 loop is CASRGGRGYTF. In nucleotides, the CDR3 is TGTGCCAGCCGGGGAGGAAGGGGCTACACCTTC. V is TRBV6-5 and J is TRBJ1-2, with unresolved D. This CDR3 spans 11 amino acids. Germline CDR1 is MNHEY and CDR2 is SVGAGI. V was cut by 8 bases and J by 8 bases, with 12 bases left in between.

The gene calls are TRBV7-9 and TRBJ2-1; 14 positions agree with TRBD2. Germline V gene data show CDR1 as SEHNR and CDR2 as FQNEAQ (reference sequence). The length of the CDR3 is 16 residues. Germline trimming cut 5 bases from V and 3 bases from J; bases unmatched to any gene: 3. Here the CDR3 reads CASSRTSGRNYNEQFF. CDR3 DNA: TGTGCCAGCAGCCGGACTAGCGGGAGGAACTACAATGAGCAGTTCTTC.

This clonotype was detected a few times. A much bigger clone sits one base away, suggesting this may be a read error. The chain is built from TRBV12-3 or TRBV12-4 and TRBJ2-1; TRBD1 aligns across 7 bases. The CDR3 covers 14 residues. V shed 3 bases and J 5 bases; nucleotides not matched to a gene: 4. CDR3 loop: CASSFGQVNNEQFF. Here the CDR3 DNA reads TGTGCCAGCAGTTTCGGACAGGTAAACAATGAGCAGTTCTTC.

CDR3 sequence (DNA): TGTGCCAGCAGCCCGAGGGGGAATTCACCCCTCCACTTT. The encoded protein is CASSPRGNSPLHF. This chain joins TRBV4-2 and TRBJ1-6, with TRBD1 as a possible D gene (6 bases). Germline CDR1 is LGHNA and CDR2 is YNFKEQ. V was clipped by 4 bases and J by 7 bases, with 8 bases between them. The CDR3 has 13 amino acids.

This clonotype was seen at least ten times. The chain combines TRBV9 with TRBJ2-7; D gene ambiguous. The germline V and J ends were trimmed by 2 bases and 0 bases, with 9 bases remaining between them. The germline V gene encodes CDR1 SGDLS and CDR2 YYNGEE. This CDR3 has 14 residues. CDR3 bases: TGTGCCAGCAGCGTTAGCCGAAGCTCCTACGAGCAGTACTTC. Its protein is CASSVSRSSYEQYF.

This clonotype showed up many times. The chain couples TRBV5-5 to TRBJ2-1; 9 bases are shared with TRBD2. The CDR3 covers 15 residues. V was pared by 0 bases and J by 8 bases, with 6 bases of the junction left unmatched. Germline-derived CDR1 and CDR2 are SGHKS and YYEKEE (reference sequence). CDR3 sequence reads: CASSLVAGGLYEQFF. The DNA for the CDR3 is TGTGCCAGCAGCTTGGTGGCGGGGGGGTTGTATGAGCAGTTCTTC.

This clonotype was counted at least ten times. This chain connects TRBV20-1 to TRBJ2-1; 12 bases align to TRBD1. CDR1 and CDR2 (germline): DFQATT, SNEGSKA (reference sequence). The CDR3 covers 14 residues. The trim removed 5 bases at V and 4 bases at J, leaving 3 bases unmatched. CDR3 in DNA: TGCAGTGCTCCGGGACAGGGGGCGTACAATGAGCAGTTCTTC. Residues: CSAPGQGAYNEQFF.

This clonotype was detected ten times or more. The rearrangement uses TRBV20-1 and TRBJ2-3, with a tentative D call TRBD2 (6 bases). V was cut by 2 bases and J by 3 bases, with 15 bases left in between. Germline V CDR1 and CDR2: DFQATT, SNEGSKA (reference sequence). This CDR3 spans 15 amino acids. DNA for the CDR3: TGCAGTGCTAGATGGCGGATGGAGGGAACAGATACGCAGTATTTT. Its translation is CSARWRMEGTDTQYF.

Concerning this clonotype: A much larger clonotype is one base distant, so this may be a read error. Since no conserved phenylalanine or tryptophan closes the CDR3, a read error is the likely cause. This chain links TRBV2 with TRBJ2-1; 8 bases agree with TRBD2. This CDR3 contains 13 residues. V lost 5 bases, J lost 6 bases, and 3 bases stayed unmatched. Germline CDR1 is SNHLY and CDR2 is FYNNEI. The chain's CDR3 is CASSYGLANEQFL. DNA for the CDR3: TGTGCCAGCAGTTACGGACTAGCCAATGAGCAGTTCCTC.

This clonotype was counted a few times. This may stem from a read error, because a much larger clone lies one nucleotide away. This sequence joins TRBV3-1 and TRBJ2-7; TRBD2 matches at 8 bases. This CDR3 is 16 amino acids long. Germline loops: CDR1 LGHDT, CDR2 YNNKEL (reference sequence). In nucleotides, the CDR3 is TGTCCCAGCAGCCGTACTAGCGGCGGATGGGCCTACGAGCAGTACTTC. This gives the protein CPSSRTSGGWAYEQYF.

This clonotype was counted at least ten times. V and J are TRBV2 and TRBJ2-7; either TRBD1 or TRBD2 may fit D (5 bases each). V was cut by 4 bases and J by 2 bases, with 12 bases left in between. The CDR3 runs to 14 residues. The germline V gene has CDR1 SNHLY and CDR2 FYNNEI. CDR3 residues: CASSGELTAYEQYF. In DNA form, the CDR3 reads TGTGCCAGCAGTGGGGAGCTGACAGCCTACGAGCAGTACTTC. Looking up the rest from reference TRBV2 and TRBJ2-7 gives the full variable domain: EPEVTQTPSHQVTQMGQEVILRCVPISNHLYFYWYRQILGQKVEFLVSFYNNEISEKSEIFDDQFSVERPDGSNFTLKIRSTKLEDSAMYFCASSGELTAYEQYFGPGTRLTVT.